Listed below are T cell receptor beta chains from one sample, sequenced in a study of molecular identifiers for immune sequencing clone quantification. TCRdb re-called the PCR reads with MiXCR, one entry per CDR3 protein. The profile covers about half a million distinct CDR3 sequences, with 20% to 25% appearing a single time and about 0.8% taken by the ten largest. Sequenced material: naive CD8+ T cells from blood, with Jurkat cell RNA spiked in. The receptors shown here come from a human donor in good health. Some libraries in this study had Jurkat cell RNA spiked in. Each CDR3 is given with its conserved first and last residue. The D gene is left open where the match is weak. The size field is filled for only some rows; it gives once, few, many or a size class.

TGTGCCAGCAGCTTAGTTTTAGGGAACAATTCACCCCTCCACTTT	CASSLVLGNNSPLHF	TRBV7-9	TRBJ1-6	-	-
TGTGCCAGCAGTCCCATCGGACAGGGTAGTCAGCCCCAGCATTTT	CASSPIGQGSQPQHF	TRBV27	TRBJ1-5	TRBD1	many
TGTGCCAGCAGCCTACAGGGCCTCGAGCAGTACTTC	CASSLQGLEQYF	TRBV3-1	TRBJ2-7	-	-
TGCAGTGCTCTACCCCGAGACGGACTTCTTCCCCACGAGCAGTACTTC	CSALPRDGLLPHEQYF	TRBV20-1	TRBJ2-7	-	few
TGTGCCACCTTGCTGGTAGGAGACACTGAAGCTTTCTTT	CATLLVGDTEAFF	TRBV24-1	TRBJ1-1	-	-
TGCGCCAGCAGCCAAGGCGGTTTAATGAACACTGAAGCTTTCTTT	CASSQGGLMNTEAFF	TRBV4-3	TRBJ1-1	-	many
TGTGCCAGCAGCTTAGGTCCGACAGGGGATGAAAAACTGTTTTTT	CASSLGPTGDEKLFF	TRBV11-2	TRBJ1-4	TRBD1	-
TGTGCCGGCAGCCAGACCGGGACACCAGAGACCCAGTACTTC	CAGSQTGTPETQYF	TRBV12-3/TRBV12-4	TRBJ2-5	-	-
TGTGCCAGCAGCTTATACCCAGGCACTGAAGCTTTCTTT	CASSLYPGTEAFF	TRBV11-3	TRBJ1-1	-	few
TGTGCCAGCAGCGGGGGGCTCACCGGGGAGCTGTTTTTT	CASSGGLTGELFF	TRBV7-9	TRBJ2-2	-	few